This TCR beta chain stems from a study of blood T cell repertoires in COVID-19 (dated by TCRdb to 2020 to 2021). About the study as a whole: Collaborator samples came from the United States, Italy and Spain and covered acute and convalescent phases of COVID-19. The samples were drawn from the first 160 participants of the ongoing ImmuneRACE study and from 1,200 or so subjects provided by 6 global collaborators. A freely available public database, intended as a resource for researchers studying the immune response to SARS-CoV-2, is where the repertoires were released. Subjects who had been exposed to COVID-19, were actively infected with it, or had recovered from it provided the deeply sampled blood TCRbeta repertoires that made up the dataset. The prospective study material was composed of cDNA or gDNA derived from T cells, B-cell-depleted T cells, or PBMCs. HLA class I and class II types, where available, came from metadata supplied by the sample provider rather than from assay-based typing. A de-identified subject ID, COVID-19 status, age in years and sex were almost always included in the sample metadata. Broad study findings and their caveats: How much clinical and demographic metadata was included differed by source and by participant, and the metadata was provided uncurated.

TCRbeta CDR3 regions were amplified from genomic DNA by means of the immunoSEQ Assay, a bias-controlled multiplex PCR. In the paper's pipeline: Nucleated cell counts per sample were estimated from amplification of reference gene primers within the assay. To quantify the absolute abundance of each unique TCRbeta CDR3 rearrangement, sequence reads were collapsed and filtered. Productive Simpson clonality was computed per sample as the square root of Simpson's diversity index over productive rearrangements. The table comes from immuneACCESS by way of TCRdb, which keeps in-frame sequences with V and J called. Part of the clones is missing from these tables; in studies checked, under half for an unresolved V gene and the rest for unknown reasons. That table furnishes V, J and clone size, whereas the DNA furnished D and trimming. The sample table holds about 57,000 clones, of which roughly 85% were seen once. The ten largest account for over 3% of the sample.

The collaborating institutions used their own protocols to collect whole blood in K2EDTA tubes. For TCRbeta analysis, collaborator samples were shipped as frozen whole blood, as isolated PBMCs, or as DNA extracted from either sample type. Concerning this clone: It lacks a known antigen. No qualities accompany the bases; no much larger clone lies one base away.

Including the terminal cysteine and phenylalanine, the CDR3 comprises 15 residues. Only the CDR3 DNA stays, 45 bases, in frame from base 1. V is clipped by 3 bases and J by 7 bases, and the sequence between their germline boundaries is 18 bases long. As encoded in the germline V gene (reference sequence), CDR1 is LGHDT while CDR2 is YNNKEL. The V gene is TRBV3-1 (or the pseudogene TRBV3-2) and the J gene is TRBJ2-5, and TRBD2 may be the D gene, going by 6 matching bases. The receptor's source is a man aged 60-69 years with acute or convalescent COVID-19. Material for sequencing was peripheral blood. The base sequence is TGTGCCAGCAGCCAGGGAACGGGCCCGCGGGGGACCCAGTACTTC. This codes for CASSQGTGPRGTQYF.